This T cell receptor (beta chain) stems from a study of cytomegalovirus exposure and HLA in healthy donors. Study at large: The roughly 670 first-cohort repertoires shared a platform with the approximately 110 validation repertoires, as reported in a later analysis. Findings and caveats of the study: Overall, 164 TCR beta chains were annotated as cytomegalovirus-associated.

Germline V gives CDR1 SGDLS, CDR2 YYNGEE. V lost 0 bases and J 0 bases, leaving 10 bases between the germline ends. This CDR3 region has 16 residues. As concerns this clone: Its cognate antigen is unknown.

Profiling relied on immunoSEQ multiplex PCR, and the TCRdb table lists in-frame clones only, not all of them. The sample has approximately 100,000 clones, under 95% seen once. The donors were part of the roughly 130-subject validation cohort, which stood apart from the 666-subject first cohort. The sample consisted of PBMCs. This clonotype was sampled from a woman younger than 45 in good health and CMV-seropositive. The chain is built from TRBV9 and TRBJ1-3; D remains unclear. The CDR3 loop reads CASSVVPEYSGNTIYF. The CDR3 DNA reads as TGTGCCAGCAGCGTAGTCCCGGAGTACTCTGGAAACACCATATATTTT.